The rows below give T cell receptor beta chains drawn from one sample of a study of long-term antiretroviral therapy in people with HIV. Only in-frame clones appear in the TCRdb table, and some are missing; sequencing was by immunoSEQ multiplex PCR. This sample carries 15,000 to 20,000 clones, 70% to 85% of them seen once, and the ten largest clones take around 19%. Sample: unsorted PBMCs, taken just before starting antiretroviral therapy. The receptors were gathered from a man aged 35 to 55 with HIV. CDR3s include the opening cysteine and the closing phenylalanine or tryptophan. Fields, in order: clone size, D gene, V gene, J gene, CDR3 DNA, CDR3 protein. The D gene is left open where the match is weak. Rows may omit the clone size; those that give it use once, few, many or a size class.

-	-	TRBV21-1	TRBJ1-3	TGCGTTCACAATTCTGGAAACACCATATATTTT	CVHNSGNTIYF
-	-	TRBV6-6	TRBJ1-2	TGTGCCAGCACCCACCTCGAGGGGGGGGTCGATGGCTACACCTTC	CASTHLEGGVDGYTF
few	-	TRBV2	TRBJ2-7	TGTGCCAGCAGTGAAGAGGTTCTCCCCACCTACGAGCAGTACTTC	CASSEEVLPTYEQYF
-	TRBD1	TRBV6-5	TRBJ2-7	TGTGCCAGCAGTCGGGACAGGGGCTACGAGCAGTACTTC	CASSRDRGYEQYF
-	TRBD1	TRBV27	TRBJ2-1	TGTGCCAGCAGTCCAAGGACAGGGGAAAGGGGCAATGAGCAGTTCTTC	CASSPRTGERGNEQFF
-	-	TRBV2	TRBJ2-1	TGTGCCAGCAGCGAGGCTGGGAAAAGCTCCTACAATGAGCAGTTCTTC	CASSEAGKSSYNEQFF
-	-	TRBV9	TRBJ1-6	TGTGCCAGCAGCCCCACGAGCTCCTATAATTCACCCCTCCACTTT	CASSPTSSYNSPLHF
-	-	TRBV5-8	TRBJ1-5	TGTGCCAGCAGCTCAGTAGATCAGCCCCAGCATTTT	CASSSVDQPQHF
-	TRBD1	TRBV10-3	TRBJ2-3	TGTGCCATCAGGACCGGGACAGACACAGATACGCAGTATTTT	CAIRTGTDTDTQYF
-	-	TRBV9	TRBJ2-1	TGTGCCAGCAGCCTTAGCTGGAACTCCTACAATGAGCAGTTCTTC	CASSLSWNSYNEQFF
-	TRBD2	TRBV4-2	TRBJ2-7	TGTGCCAGCAGCCAAGATCCGCGGGGGTATTCCTACGAGCAGTACTTC	CASSQDPRGYSYEQYF
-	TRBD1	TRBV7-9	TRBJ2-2	TGTGCCAGCAGCTTCTACCGGGACAGGCCCGGGGAGCTGTTTTTT	CASSFYRDRPGELFF
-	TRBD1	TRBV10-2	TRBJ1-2	TGCGCCAGCACTGGACAGGGGAAAGGCTACACCTTC	CASTGQGKGYTF
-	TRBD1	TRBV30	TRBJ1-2	TGTGCCTGGAGTAGGGAGACAGGGGCCTATGGCTACACCTTC	CAWSRETGAYGYTF
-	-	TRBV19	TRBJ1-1	TGTGCCAGTAGTGTGTTTATGACTGGGAACACTGAAGCTTTCTTT	CASSVFMTGNTEAFF
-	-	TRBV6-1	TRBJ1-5	TGTGCCAGCAGTGAAAGGACCATTTTGAGCAATCAGCCCCAGCATTTT	CASSERTILSNQPQHF
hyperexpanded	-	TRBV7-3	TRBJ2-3	TGTGCCAGCAGCTTAATAGGGCGGGCAGATACGCAGTATTTT	CASSLIGRADTQYF
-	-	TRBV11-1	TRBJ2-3	TGTGCCAGCAGCCCCCTACGAGGGTGGGCAGATACGCAGTATTTT	CASSPLRGWADTQYF
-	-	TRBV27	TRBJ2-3	TGTGCCAGCAGTTTAATAGGGAGCGCAGATACGCAGTATTTT	CASSLIGSADTQYF
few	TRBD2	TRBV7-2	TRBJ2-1	TGTGCCAGCAGCCATTCATCGACTAGCGGCTACAATGAGCAGTTCTTC	CASSHSSTSGYNEQFF
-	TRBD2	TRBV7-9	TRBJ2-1	TGTGCCAGCAGCTTAGGGACTAGGCCTAGCGGGAGTCATGAGCAGTTCTTC	CASSLGTRPSGSHEQFF
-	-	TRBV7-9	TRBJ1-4	TGTGCCAGCAGCTTAGTACGTGATGGTGAGCCGCCGATCCTGTTTTTT	CASSLVRDGEPPILFF
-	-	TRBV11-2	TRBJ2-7	TGTGCCAGCAGCCAATTGGGCAGCTCCTACGAGCAGTACTTC	CASSQLGSSYEQYF
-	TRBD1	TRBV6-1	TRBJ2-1	TGTGCCACATATTTAGGGGGCTTCTACAATGAGCAGTTCTTC	CATYLGGFYNEQFF
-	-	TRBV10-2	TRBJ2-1	TGCGCCAGCAGACGTTCTTGGGATGAGCAGTTCTTC	CASRRSWDEQFF
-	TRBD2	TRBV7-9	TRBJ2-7	TGTGCCAGCAGCTCGACAGGGACTAGCGGGGGGACAAACGAGCAGTACTTC	CASSSTGTSGGTNEQYF
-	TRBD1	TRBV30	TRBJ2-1	TGTGCCTGGGGACAGGGGGCTCCTGGGGATGAGCAGTTCTTC	CAWGQGAPGDEQFF
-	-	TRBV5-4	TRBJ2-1	TGTGCCAGCAGCTTAATGGGGGGAGAATTCAATGAGCAGTTCTTC	CASSLMGGEFNEQFF